The clone carrying this T cell receptor (beta chain) has just a few counts. The data are from a study of shared T cell receptors in the human thymus. Trimming took 0 bases from V and 2 from J, leaving 19 bases between them. The CDR3 is 18 amino acids. Per the germline V gene, CDR1 is SGHDT and CDR2 is YYEEEE. Here immunoSEQ multiplex PCR was the method, and the copy in TCRdb shows in-frame clones only, minus some. The table includes some 760,000 clones, roughly 85% detected once. These data were also reused for a study on human thymus T cells. From that second work: Thymus was obtained from resections taken during corrective heart surgery. Seemingly biased V and J gene usage marked thymic and blood repertoires. Thymic TCR repertoires of unrelated people reportedly overlapped highly.

Sequenced material: thymocytes. The chain has TRBV5-6 and TRBJ2-3; D is perhaps TRBD2 (7 bases). The sequence came from a girl under two years old with a congenital heart defect. This CDR3 is CASSLGVGGPSPTDTQYF. The CDR3 DNA reads as TGTGCCAGCAGCTTGGGGGTGGGGGGGCCAAGCCCCACAGATACGCAGTATTTT.